The source of this T cell receptor beta chain is a study of T cell responses to AZD1222 COVID-19 vaccine listed by TCRdb under 2021. Study-wide context: AZD1222 recipients with second doses at about 4 weeks or about 12 weeks were pooled, because spike-specific TCR depth and breadth did not differ between schedules. TCR sequencing covered more than 230 trial participants: nearly 210 given two doses of AZD1222 and around 26 given two doses of MenACWY control vaccine. Enrollment into the trials was organized by age into subgroups of 18-55, 56-69 and 70-plus years, and those subgroups contained roughly 150, 30 and 60 TCR-sequenced participants, respectively. Summary of the overall study and its limitations: Epitopes outside the regions mutated in the B.1.351 and B.1.1.7 variants were reportedly recognized by nearly half of the unique spike-specific TCRs. After two AZD1222 doses, spike-specific TCR breadth and depth were significantly higher than at day 0 and than in MenACWY recipients. The 56-69-year group was small, and its depth increase did not reach significance, likely because of low power. Only five or six AZD1222 recipients were SARS-CoV-2 seropositive at baseline, limiting conclusions about previously exposed vaccinees. The vaccine-associated CD4 TCRs covered the entire spike protein, and the dominant responses fell in regions 160-218 and 743-854. No day 14 peak-response samples were available, so repertoires were characterized only after the peak T cell response. Most participants were white British and females outnumbered males, and the authors suggested that clonal diversity may have been underestimated.

The CDR3 regions of human TCRbeta chains were analyzed by immunosequencing. Per the original workflow: Repertoire TCRs were matched against a reference library of SARS-CoV-2-specific TCRs generated with the MIRA antigen-specificity platform. Breadth was defined as the fraction of unique TCRs that were SARS-CoV-2-associated. Depth was defined as the fraction of total T cells that were SARS-CoV-2-associated. Using the MIRA data, every spike-specific TCR was mapped to the spike region that the TCR reacted to and assigned to either a CD4 or a CD8 class. Log10-transformed breadth and depth values were compared by one-way ANOVA with Sidak's multiple comparisons tests. Imported from immuneACCESS, the table was reduced by TCRdb to in-frame sequences with V and J called. These copies leave out some clones; in studies compared against another copy, an unresolved V gene accounts for under half, and the cause of the remainder is not known. V, J and clone size are taken as reported in that table, and D and trimming were inferred from the DNA itself. The sample yields about 200,000 clones; 85% to 95% were counted once. The ten largest clones represent roughly 1.3% of the sample.

From its cysteine to its phenylalanine, the CDR3 spans 15 amino acids. The CDR3 DNA has 45 bases and is translated from base 1. V drops 2 bases and J drops 0 bases, leaving 5 bases in between. CDR1 and CDR2 are drawn from the germline V gene (reference sequence): MNHEY, SMNVEV. This sample's time point label indicates: baseline before first vaccination. Vaccinee samples came from UK trials COV001 and COV002, including a single-blind randomized controlled phase 2/3 trial of AZD1222 (ChAdOx1 nCoV-19) in healthy adults. Trial participant PBMC samples were collected at day 0 and day 28 after the second dose for TCRbeta chain sequencing. A note on this clone: Its binding antigen is unknown. No qualities accompany the bases; no much larger clone lies one base away.

This TCR was sampled from an adult in good health. The chain is made from TRBV27 and TRBJ2-6; a confident D gene designation cannot be given. Material: peripheral blood, obtained on day 0 of AZD1222 vaccination. DNA sequence: TGTGCCAGCAGTTTAGGAATCTCTGGGGCCAACGTCCTGACTTTC. It codes for CASSLGISGANVLTF.